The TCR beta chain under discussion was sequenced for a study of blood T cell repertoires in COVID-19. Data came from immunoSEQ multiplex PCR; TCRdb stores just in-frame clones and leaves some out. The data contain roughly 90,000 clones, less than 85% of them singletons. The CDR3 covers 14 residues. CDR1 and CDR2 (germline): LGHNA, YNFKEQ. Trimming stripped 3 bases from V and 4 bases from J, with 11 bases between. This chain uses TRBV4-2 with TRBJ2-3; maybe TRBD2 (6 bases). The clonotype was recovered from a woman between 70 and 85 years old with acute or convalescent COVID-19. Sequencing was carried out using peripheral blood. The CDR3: CASSHRPGADTQYF. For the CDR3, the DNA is TGTGCCAGCAGCCATAGACCGGGAGCAGATACGCAGTATTTT.